The T cell receptor beta chain under discussion was sequenced for a study of cytomegalovirus exposure and HLA in healthy donors. The wider study: Ancestry clustering placed 81% of some 400 genotyped donors in the Caucasian-associated cluster. Study results and limitations: Most TCR sequences showed up rarely, but some public TCRs showed up in many donors. Cytomegalovirus association was listed for approximately 160 TCR beta chains. As was reported, the classifier diagnosed cytomegalovirus status with high specificity and sensitivity.

This PCR relied on a set of 60 Vbeta primers and 13 Jbeta primers. TCRdb keeps only in-frame clones here, not all; method: immunoSEQ multiplex PCR. The table lists roughly 250,000 clones, 80% of them singletons. In its sample, this clone was seen a few times. Antigen unknown. Sequencing used PBMCs. This receptor was obtained from a girl aged 2 to 9 in good health and CMV-seronegative.

For the CDR3, the DNA is TGTGCCAGCAGTGAAGCGCGAGACAGCCGAATTTCACCCCTCCACTTT. It encodes CASSEARDSRISPLHF. The chain employs TRBV6-1 and TRBJ1-6, with TRBD1 as a possible D gene (5 bases). Trimming removed 0 bases at V and 9 bases at J, with 15 bases between. Germline assignment: CDR1 MNHNS and CDR2 SASEGT. This CDR3 has 16 residues.